Listed below are T cell receptor beta chains from one sample, sequenced in a study of CD8 T cells in Susac syndrome. MiXCR, run by TCRdb on the immunoSEQ multiplex PCR reads, gives a single entry per CDR3 protein. The repertoire holds 51,000 or so distinct CDR3 sequences, with roughly 93% as singletons. Sequencing was done on a sample of CD8+ T cells from PBMCs. These receptors were taken from a human donor in good health. Both conserved end residues are part of each CDR3. A D gene is named only where the DNA matches it firmly. The listing skips clone size in some rows; elsewhere it reads once, few, many or a size class.

J: TRBJ2-3; V: TRBV19; D: NA; size: NA; CDR3: CASSIRPNGVSVQYF; DNA: TGTGCCAGTAGTATACGCCCCAACGGAGTGTCGGTCCAGTATTTT
J: TRBJ2-5; V: TRBV18; D: TRBD2; size: NA; CDR3: CASSPTSSEAQYF; DNA: TGTGCCAGCTCACCGACTAGCAGTGAAGCCCAGTACTTC
J: TRBJ2-7; V: TRBV4-1; D: TRBD2; size: NA; CDR3: CASSQGLAGDYEQYF; DNA: TGCGCCAGCAGCCAAGGGCTAGCGGGAGACTACGAGCAGTACTTC
J: TRBJ2-2; V: TRBV5-1; D: TRBD2; size: NA; CDR3: CASSTGRLAVNTGELFF; DNA: TGCGCCAGCAGCACTGGGCGACTAGCGGTGAACACCGGGGAGCTGTTTTTT
J: TRBJ2-1; V: TRBV7-9; D: NA; size: NA; CDR3: CASSLAVEEQFF; DNA: TGTGCCAGCAGCTTAGCGGTGGAAGAGCAGTTCTTC
J: TRBJ2-7; V: TRBV6-5; D: NA; size: NA; CDR3: CARENNSYEQYF; DNA: TGTGCCAGGGAAAACAACTCCTACGAGCAGTACTTC
J: TRBJ1-1; V: TRBV2; D: TRBD1; size: NA; CDR3: CASRGDRARPQNTEAFF; DNA: TGTGCCAGCAGGGGAGACAGGGCCAGACCCCAGAACACTGAAGCTTTCTTT
J: TRBJ2-1; V: TRBV12-3/TRBV12-4; D: NA; size: NA; CDR3: CASGYTAREQFF; DNA: TGTGCCAGCGGGTACACGGCTAGGGAGCAGTTCTTC
J: TRBJ2-7; V: TRBV29-1; D: TRBD2; size: NA; CDR3: CSVETSGGGGEQYF; DNA: TGCAGCGTTGAAACTAGCGGGGGGGGAGGGGAGCAGTACTTC
J: TRBJ1-2; V: TRBV29-1; D: NA; size: NA; CDR3: CSVVRAGSYGYTF; DNA: TGCAGCGTTGTACGCGCAGGGAGCTATGGCTACACCTTC
J: TRBJ1-5; V: TRBV29-1; D: NA; size: NA; CDR3: CSVASGASNQPQHF; DNA: TGCAGCGTTGCCTCGGGGGCCAGCAATCAGCCCCAGCATTTT
J: TRBJ2-7; V: TRBV28; D: NA; size: NA; CDR3: CASSSKLDPYEQYF; DNA: TGTGCCAGCAGTTCCAAACTGGACCCCTACGAGCAGTACTTC
J: TRBJ2-7; V: TRBV13; D: TRBD2; size: NA; CDR3: CASSPALTSGREYEQYF; DNA: TGTGCCAGCAGCCCCGCCCTGACTAGCGGGAGAGAGTACGAGCAGTACTTC
J: TRBJ2-1; V: TRBV13; D: TRBD2; size: NA; CDR3: CASSLAGGHNEQFF; DNA: TGTGCCAGCAGCTTAGCGGGAGGGCACAATGAGCAGTTCTTC
J: TRBJ2-7; V: TRBV10-1; D: TRBD1; size: NA; CDR3: CASSEPGQNYEQYF; DNA: TGCGCCAGCAGTGAGCCGGGACAGAACTACGAGCAGTACTTC
J: TRBJ2-2; V: TRBV7-9; D: TRBD2; size: once; CDR3: CASSRPGGRTGELFF; DNA: TGTGCCAGCAGCCGGCCGGGGGGGCGAACCGGGGAGCTGTTTTTT
J: TRBJ2-7; V: TRBV6-1; D: TRBD1; size: NA; CDR3: CASSEVGQYSYEQYF; DNA: TGTGCCAGCAGTGAAGTGGGACAGTACTCCTACGAGCAGTACTTC
J: TRBJ2-7; V: TRBV19; D: NA; size: NA; CDR3: CASSRGEDEQYF; DNA: TGTGCCAGTTCCAGGGGGGAGGACGAGCAGTACTTC
J: TRBJ1-5; V: TRBV28; D: NA; size: NA; CDR3: CASSHDGYSNQPQHF; DNA: TGTGCCAGCAGTCACGACGGATATAGCAATCAGCCCCAGCATTTT
J: TRBJ2-7; V: TRBV28; D: NA; size: NA; CDR3: CASREVGSFYEQYF; DNA: TGTGCCAGCAGGGAGGTGGGCTCCTTCTACGAGCAGTACTTC
J: TRBJ1-1; V: TRBV29-1; D: TRBD1; size: NA; CDR3: CSSNGDSNTEAFF; DNA: TGCAGCTCGAACGGGGACAGTAACACTGAAGCTTTCTTT
J: TRBJ2-3; V: TRBV3-1; D: NA; size: NA; CDR3: CASSQALDRSTDTQYF; DNA: TGTGCCAGCAGCCAAGCATTAGACAGAAGCACAGATACGCAGTATTTT
J: TRBJ2-7; V: TRBV5-1; D: TRBD1; size: NA; CDR3: CARQGRYEQYF; DNA: TGCGCCAGACAGGGGCGCTACGAGCAGTACTTC
J: TRBJ2-7; V: TRBV13; D: TRBD1; size: NA; CDR3: CASSYRDRSYEQYF; DNA: TGTGCCAGCAGCTATCGGGACAGGTCCTACGAGCAGTACTTC
J: TRBJ1-2; V: TRBV4-1; D: NA; size: NA; CDR3: CASSLSRDVYGYTF; DNA: TGCGCCAGCAGCTTGTCAAGGGACGTCTATGGCTACACCTTC
J: TRBJ1-5; V: TRBV19; D: TRBD1; size: NA; CDR3: CASSRSRDSNQPQHF; DNA: TGTGCCAGTAGTAGATCCCGGGACAGTAATCAGCCCCAGCATTTT
J: TRBJ2-1; V: TRBV5-1; D: NA; size: NA; CDR3: CASSLWITNEQFF; DNA: TGCGCCAGCAGCTTATGGATTACCAATGAGCAGTTCTTC
J: TRBJ2-7; V: TRBV11-3; D: NA; size: NA; CDR3: CASSLTGALVSEQYF; DNA: TGTGCCAGCAGCTTAACGGGGGCCCTTGTTTCGGAGCAGTACTTC
J: TRBJ2-5; V: TRBV18; D: TRBD2; size: once; CDR3: CASSQTSGEETQYF; DNA: TGTGCCAGCTCCCAAACTAGCGGAGAAGAGACCCAGTACTTC
J: TRBJ2-7; V: TRBV16; D: NA; size: NA; CDR3: CASSQSVNSYEQYF; DNA: TGTGCCAGCAGCCAATCAGTAAACTCCTACGAGCAGTACTTC
J: TRBJ2-1; V: TRBV10-3; D: TRBD2; size: NA; CDR3: CAISESATSGSTEQFF; DNA: TGTGCCATCAGTGAAAGCGCGACTAGCGGGAGTACTGAGCAGTTCTTC
J: TRBJ1-2; V: TRBV9; D: NA; size: NA; CDR3: CASSSSGRVDGYTF; DNA: TGTGCCAGCAGCTCCTCGGGCAGAGTGGATGGCTACACCTTC
J: TRBJ1-1; V: TRBV7-9; D: NA; size: NA; CDR3: CASSHIGLNTEAFF; DNA: TGTGCCAGCAGCCATATTGGATTGAACACTGAAGCTTTCTTT
J: TRBJ1-2; V: TRBV5-1; D: NA; size: NA; CDR3: CASTLGGGYTF; DNA: TGCGCCAGCACCTTGGGCGGAGGCTACACCTTC
J: TRBJ1-5; V: TRBV28; D: TRBD1; size: NA; CDR3: CASSFRDRSNQPQHF; DNA: TGTGCCAGCAGTTTCCGGGACAGGAGCAATCAGCCCCAGCATTTT
J: TRBJ2-7; V: TRBV19; D: TRBD2; size: few; CDR3: CASSVRGSSYEQYF; DNA: TGTGCCAGTAGTGTGCGGGGGAGCTCCTACGAGCAGTACTTC
J: TRBJ2-3; V: TRBV5-1; D: TRBD2; size: NA; CDR3: CASRPLAGGNTDTQYF; DNA: TGCGCCAGCAGACCTTTAGCGGGAGGAAACACAGATACGCAGTATTTT
J: TRBJ2-5; V: TRBV19; D: NA; size: NA; CDR3: CASSIDEGTQETQYF; DNA: TGTGCCAGTAGTATAGATGAAGGGACCCAAGAGACCCAGTACTTC
J: TRBJ2-7; V: TRBV19; D: NA; size: NA; CDR3: CASSILLLHGEQYF; DNA: TGTGCCAGTAGTATTCTGCTGCTTCACGGGGAGCAGTACTTC
J: TRBJ2-7; V: TRBV5-6; D: TRBD2; size: NA; CDR3: CASSLGGLAEQYF; DNA: TGTGCCAGCAGCTTGGGGGGACTAGCGGAGCAGTACTTC
J: TRBJ1-1; V: TRBV5-1; D: TRBD1; size: NA; CDR3: CASSLGTGLNTEAFF; DNA: TGCGCCAGCAGCTTGGGGACAGGACTGAACACTGAAGCTTTCTTT
J: TRBJ2-3; V: TRBV24-1; D: NA; size: few; CDR3: CATSDYGQRTDTQYF; DNA: TGTGCCACCAGTGACTACGGACAGCGCACAGATACGCAGTATTTT
J: TRBJ1-2; V: TRBV29-1; D: NA; size: NA; CDR3: CSVDNRLSGYTF; DNA: TGCAGCGTTGATAACAGGTTGTCCGGCTACACCTTC
J: TRBJ2-7; V: TRBV6-2/TRBV6-3; D: NA; size: NA; CDR3: CASSYGLDSRYEQYF; DNA: TGTGCCAGCAGTTACGGCCTCGACAGTAGGTACGAGCAGTACTTC
J: TRBJ2-2; V: TRBV29-1; D: TRBD1; size: NA; CDR3: CSVGTTGTGELFF; DNA: TGCAGCGTCGGAACGACAGGGACCGGGGAGCTGTTTTTT
J: TRBJ1-1; V: TRBV6-2/TRBV6-3; D: NA; size: NA; CDR3: CASSYPGKLTEAFF; DNA: TGTGCCAGCAGTTACCCCGGGAAATTAACTGAAGCTTTCTTT
J: TRBJ2-1; V: TRBV15; D: TRBD2; size: NA; CDR3: CATSGREGRDYNEQFF; DNA: TGTGCCACCAGCGGCCGGGAGGGACGGGACTACAATGAGCAGTTCTTC
J: TRBJ2-7; V: TRBV7-4; D: NA; size: few; CDR3: CASSPQGTLPYEQYF; DNA: TGTGCCAGCAGCCCCCAAGGGACCCTCCCGTACGAGCAGTACTTC
J: TRBJ2-5; V: TRBV7-9; D: TRBD1; size: NA; CDR3: CASSPDRTGLQETQYF; DNA: TGTGCCAGCAGCCCTGACCGGACAGGATTACAAGAGACCCAGTACTTC
J: TRBJ1-3; V: TRBV5-1; D: NA; size: NA; CDR3: CASSWGISGNTIYF; DNA: TGCGCCAGCAGCTGGGGGATCTCTGGAAACACCATATATTTT
J: TRBJ2-3; V: TRBV19; D: NA; size: NA; CDR3: CASGYPTDTQYF; DNA: TGTGCCTCGGGGTACCCCACAGATACGCAGTATTTT
J: TRBJ2-1; V: TRBV19; D: NA; size: NA; CDR3: CASSIYGGYNEQFF; DNA: TGTGCCAGTAGTATATACGGGGGCTACAATGAGCAGTTCTTC
J: TRBJ2-2; V: TRBV29-1; D: NA; size: NA; CDR3: CSVDGQPNTGELFF; DNA: TGCAGCGTTGACGGACAGCCGAACACCGGGGAGCTGTTTTTT